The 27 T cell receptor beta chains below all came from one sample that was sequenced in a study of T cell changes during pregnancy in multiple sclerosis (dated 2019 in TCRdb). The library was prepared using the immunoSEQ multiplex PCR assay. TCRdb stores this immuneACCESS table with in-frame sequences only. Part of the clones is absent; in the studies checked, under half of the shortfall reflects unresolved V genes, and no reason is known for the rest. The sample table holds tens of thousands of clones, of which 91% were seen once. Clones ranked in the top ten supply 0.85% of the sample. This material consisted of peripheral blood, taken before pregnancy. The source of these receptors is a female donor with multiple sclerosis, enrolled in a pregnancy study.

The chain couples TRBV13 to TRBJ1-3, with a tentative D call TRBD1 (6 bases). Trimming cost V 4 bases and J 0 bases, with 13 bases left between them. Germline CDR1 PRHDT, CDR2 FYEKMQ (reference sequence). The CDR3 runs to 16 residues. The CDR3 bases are TGTGCCAGCAGCTCGTTCAGGGGTAGCTCTGGAAACACCATATATTTT. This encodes CASSSFRGSSGNTIYF.

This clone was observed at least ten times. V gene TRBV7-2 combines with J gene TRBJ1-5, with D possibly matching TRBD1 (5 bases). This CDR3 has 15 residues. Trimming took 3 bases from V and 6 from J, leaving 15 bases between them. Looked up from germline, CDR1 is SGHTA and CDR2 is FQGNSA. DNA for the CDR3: TGTGCCAGCAGCTTCGATCAGGGTAGGGGTCAGCCCCAGCATTTT. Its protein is CASSFDQGRGQPQHF.

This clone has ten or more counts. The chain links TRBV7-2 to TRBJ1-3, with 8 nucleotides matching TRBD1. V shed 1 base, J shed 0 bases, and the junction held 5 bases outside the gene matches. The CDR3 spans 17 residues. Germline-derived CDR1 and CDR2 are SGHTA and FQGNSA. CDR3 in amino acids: CASSLGGQGASGNTIYF. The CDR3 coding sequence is TGTGCCAGCAGCTTAGGGGGGCAGGGGGCCTCTGGAAACACCATATATTTT.

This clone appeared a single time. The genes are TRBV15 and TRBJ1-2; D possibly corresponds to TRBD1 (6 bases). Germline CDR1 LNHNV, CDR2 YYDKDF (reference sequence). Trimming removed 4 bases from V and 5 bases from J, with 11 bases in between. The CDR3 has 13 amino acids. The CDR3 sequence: CATSKDSPYGYTF. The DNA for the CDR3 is TGTGCCACCAGCAAGGACAGTCCTTATGGCTACACCTTC.

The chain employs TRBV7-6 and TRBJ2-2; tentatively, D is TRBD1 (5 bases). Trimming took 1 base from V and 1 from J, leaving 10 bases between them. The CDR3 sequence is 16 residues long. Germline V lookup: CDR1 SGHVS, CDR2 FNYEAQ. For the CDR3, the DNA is TGTGCCAGCAGCTTAGGGCCCGGACAGAACACCGGGGAGCTGTTTTTT. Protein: CASSLGPGQNTGELFF.

CDR3 residues: CATSSRGARHGYTF. As DNA, the CDR3 is TGTGCCACCAGCAGCAGGGGCGCGCGCCATGGCTACACCTTC. The chain has TRBV15 and TRBJ1-2, with a weak D call TRBD1 (6 bases). The CDR3 sequence is 14 residues long. Trimming pared 3 bases from V and 6 bases from J, leaving 14 bases between. Germline-derived CDR1 and CDR2 are LNHNV and YYDKDF (reference sequence).

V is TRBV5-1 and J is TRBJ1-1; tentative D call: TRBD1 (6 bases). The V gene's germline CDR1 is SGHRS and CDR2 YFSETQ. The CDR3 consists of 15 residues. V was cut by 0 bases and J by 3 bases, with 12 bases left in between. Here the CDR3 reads CASSLDAGEHTEAFF. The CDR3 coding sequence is TGCGCCAGCAGCTTGGATGCAGGGGAGCACACTGAAGCTTTCTTT.

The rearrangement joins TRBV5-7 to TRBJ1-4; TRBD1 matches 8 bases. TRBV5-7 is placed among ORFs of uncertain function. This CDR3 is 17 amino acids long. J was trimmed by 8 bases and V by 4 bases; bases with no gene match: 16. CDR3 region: CASSQRGRRGRREKLFF. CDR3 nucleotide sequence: TGTGCCAGCAGCCAACGGGGACGCAGGGGGCGGAGGGAAAAACTGTTTTTT.

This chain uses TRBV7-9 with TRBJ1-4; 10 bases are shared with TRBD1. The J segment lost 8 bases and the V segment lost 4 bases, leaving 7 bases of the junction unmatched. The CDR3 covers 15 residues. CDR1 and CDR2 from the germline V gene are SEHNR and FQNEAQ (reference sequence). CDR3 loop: CASSYRQGAREKLFF. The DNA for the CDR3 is TGTGCCAGCAGCTATAGACAGGGGGCGCGGGAAAAACTGTTTTTT.

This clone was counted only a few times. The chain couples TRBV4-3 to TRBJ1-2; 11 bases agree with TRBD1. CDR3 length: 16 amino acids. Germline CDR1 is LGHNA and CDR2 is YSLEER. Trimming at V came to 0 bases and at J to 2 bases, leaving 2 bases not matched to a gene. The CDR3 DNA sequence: TGCGCCAGCAGCCAAGATCGGACAGGGGGCAACTATGGCTACACCTTC. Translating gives CASSQDRTGGNYGYTF.

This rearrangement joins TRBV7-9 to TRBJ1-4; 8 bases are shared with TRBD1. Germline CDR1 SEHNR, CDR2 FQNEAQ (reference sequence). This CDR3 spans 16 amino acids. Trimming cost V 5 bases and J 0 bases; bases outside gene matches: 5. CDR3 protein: CASSRIQGATNEKLFF. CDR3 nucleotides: TGTGCCAGCAGCCGCATACAGGGGGCAACTAATGAAAAACTGTTTTTT.

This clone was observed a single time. In DNA, the CDR3 is TGCGCCAGCAGGGCCGGGACAGGGGTGAACACTGAAGCTTTCTTT. It specifies CASRAGTGVNTEAFF. The rearrangement links TRBV5-1 to TRBJ1-1, with 10 nucleotides matching TRBD1. With V trimmed by 5 bases and J by 0 bases, 4 bases remained unmatched. Germline CDR1 and CDR2: SGHRS and YFSETQ. The CDR3 has 15 residues.

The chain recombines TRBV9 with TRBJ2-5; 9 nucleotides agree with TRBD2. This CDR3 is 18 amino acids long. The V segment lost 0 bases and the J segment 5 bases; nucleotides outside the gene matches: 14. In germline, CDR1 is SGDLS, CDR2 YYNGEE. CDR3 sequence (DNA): TGTGCCAGCAGCGTAGGGGAACGCGGGGGGGCCACGTCCGAGACCCAGTACTTC. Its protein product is CASSVGERGGATSETQYF. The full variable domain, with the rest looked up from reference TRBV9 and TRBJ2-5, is DSGVTQTPKHLITATGQRVTLRCSPRSGDLSVYWYQQSLDQGLQFLIQYYNGEERAKGNILERFSAQQFPDLHSELNLSSLELGDSALYFCASSVGERGGATSETQYFGPGTRLLVL.

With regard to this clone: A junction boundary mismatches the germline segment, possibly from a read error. The CDR3 DNA sequence: TGTACCAGCAGGGTTAGGACAGGGGGGGGCAATCAGCCCCAGCATTTT. This encodes CTSRVRTGGGNQPQHF. The chain uses TRBV2 and TRBJ1-5; TRBD1 aligns across 10 bases. This CDR3 has 16 residues. CDR1 is SNHLY and CDR2 is FYNNEI in the germline V gene.

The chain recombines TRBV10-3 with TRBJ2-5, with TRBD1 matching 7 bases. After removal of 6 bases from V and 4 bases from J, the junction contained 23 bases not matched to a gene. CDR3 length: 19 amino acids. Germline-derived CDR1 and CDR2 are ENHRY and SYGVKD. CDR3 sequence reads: CAIRAGTEQQGLAGETQYF. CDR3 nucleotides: TGTGCCATCAGAGCCGGGACAGAACAACAGGGGTTGGCAGGAGAGACCCAGTACTTC.

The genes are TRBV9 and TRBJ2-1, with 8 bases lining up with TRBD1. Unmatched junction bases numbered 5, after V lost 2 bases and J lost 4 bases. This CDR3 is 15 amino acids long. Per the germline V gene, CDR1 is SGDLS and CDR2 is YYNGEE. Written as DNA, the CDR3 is TGTGCCAGCAGCGTCCCAGGGGGCCGGTACAATGAGCAGTTCTTC. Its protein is CASSVPGGRYNEQFF.

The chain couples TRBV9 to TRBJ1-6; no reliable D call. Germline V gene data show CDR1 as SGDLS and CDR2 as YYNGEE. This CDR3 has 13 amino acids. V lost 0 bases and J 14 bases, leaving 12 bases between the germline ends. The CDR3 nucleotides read TGTGCCAGCAGCGTAGGGGCAGAGAAGACCCTCCACTTT. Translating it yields CASSVGAEKTLHF.

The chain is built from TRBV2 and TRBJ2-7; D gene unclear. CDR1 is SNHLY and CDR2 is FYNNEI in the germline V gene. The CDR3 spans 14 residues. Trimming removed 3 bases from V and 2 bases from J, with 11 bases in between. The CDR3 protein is CASSDSGGPYEQYF. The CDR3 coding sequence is TGTGCCAGCAGTGACTCAGGTGGGCCCTACGAGCAGTACTTC.

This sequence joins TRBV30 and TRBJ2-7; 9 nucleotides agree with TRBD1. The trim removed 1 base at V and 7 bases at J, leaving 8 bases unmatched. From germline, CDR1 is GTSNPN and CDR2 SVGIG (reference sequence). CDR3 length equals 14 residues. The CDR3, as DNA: TGTGCCTGGAGTGGAACAGGGGGCCGAAGTGAGCAGTACTTC. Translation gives CAWSGTGGRSEQYF.

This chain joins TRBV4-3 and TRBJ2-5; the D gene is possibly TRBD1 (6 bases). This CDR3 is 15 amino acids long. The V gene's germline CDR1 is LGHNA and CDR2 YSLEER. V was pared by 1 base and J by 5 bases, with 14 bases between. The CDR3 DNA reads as TGCGCCAGCAGCCAAGGTGGGGGAAGGGGGGAGACCCAGTACTTC. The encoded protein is CASSQGGGRGETQYF.

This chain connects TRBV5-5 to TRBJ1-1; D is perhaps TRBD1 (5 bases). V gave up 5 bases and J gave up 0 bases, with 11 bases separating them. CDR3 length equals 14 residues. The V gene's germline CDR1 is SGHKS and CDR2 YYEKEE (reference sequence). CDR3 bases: TGTGCCAGCAGGGGGCGGGGCATGAACACTGAAGCTTTCTTT. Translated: CASRGRGMNTEAFF.

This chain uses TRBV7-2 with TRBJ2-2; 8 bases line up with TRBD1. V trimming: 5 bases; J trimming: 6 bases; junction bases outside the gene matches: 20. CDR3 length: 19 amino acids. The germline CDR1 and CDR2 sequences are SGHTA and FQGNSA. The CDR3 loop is CASSTWATSGGAVSGELFF. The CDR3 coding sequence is TGTGCCAGCAGCACGTGGGCCACATCAGGGGGCGCAGTGTCCGGGGAGCTGTTTTTT.

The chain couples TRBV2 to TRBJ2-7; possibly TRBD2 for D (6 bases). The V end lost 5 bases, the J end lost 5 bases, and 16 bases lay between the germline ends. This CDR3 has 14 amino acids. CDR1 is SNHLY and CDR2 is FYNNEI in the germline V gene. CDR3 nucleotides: TGTGCCAGCAGTTGGGGGTCGTGGGGGGACGAGCAGTACTTC. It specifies CASSWGSWGDEQYF. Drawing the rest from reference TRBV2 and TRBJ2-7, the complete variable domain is EPEVTQTPSHQVTQMGQEVILRCVPISNHLYFYWYRQILGQKVEFLVSFYNNEISEKSEIFDDQFSVERPDGSNFTLKIRSTKLEDSAMYFCASSWGSWGDEQYFGPGTRLTVT.

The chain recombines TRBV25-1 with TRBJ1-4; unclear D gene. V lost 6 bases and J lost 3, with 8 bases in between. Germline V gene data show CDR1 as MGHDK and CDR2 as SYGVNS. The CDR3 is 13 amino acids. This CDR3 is CASSYGANEKLFF. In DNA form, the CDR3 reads TGTGCCAGCAGCTACGGGGCTAATGAAAAACTGTTTTTT.

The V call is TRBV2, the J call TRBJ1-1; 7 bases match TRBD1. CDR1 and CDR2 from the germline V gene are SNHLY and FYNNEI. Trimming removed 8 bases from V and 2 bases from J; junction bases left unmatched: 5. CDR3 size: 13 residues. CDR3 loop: CASSRDSNTEAFF. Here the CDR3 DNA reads TGTGCCAGCTCTAGGGACAGTAACACTGAAGCTTTCTTT.

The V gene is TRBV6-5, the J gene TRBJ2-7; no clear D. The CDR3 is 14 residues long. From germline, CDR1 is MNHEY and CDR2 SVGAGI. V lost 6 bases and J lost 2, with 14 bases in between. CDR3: CASRVTFLTYEQYF. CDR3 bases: TGTGCCAGCAGAGTGACATTCTTAACCTACGAGCAGTACTTC.

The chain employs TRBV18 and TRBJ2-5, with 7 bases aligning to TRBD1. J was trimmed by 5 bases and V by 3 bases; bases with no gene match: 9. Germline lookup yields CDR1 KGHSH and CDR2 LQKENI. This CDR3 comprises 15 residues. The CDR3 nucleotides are TGTGCCAGCTCACCGAGACAGGGTGGAGTGGAGACCCAGTACTTC. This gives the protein CASSPRQGGVETQYF.